The table lists the clone carrying this T cell receptor (beta chain) with a count of one. Its target is not known. This table comes from immunoSEQ multiplex PCR, and its TCRdb copy is limited to in-frame clones, with some not included. Among more than 2,000,000 clones listed, about 92% were seen once. The CDR3 extends over 16 amino acids. The germline V gene encodes CDR1 SNHLY and CDR2 FYNNEI. The ends lost 5 bases at V and 7 bases at J; junction bases unmatched: 13. This entry belongs to a study of shared clonotypes between healthy human individuals. Turning to the study itself: The donor pool was made up of two women and three men aged 18 to 49.

The investigators split CD4+ cells into a CD45RA+ naive subset and a CD45RA-negative memory subset. Study findings and constraints: The sole specimen, blood, was sampled, and tissue repertoires likely differ. Though the depth was large, rarefaction showed that sorted-subset sequencing was incomplete.

The source is a man aged 18 to 29 in good health. This rearrangement joins TRBV2 to TRBJ1-2, with 10 bases fitting TRBD1. Sequencing was performed on naive CD4+ T cells sorted from blood. Subset given: CD45RA+ positively selected. The chain's CDR3 is CASSSGTGASSGGYTF. CDR3 DNA sequence: TGTGCCAGCAGTTCTGGGACAGGGGCCAGCTCGGGTGGCTACACCTTC.